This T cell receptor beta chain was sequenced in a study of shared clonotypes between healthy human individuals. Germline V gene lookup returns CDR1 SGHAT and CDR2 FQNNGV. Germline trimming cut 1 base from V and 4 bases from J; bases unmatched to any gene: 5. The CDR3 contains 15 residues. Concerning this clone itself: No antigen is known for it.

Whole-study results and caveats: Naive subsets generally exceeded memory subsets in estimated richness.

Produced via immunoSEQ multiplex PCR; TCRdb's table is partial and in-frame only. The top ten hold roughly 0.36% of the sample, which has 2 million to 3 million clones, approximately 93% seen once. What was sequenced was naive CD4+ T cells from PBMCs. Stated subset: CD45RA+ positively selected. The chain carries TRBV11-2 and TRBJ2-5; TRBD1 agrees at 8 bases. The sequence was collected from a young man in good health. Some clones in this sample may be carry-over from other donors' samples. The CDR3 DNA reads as TGTGCCAGCAGCTTAGCGACAGGGGTTACAGAGACCCAGTACTTC. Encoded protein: CASSLATGVTETQYF. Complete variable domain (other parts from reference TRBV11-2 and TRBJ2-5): EAGVAQSPRYKIIEKRQSVAFWCNPISGHATLYWYQQILGQGPKLLIQFQNNGVVDDSQLPKDRFSAERLKGVDSTLKIQPAKLEDSAVYLCASSLATGVTETQYFGPGTRLLVL.